These 24 T cell receptor beta chains were all obtained from the same sample, sequenced in a study of OX40 agonist ivuxolimab in advanced cancers. Here immunoSEQ multiplex PCR was the method, and the copy in TCRdb shows in-frame clones only, minus some. The table records under 60,000 clones, 85% to 90% of them present only once. The specimen comprised CD4+ or CD8+ T cells sorted from blood, sampled in a trial of the OX40 agonist ivuxolimab. These receptors were obtained from an adult with an advanced solid tumor such as melanoma, head and neck, liver or kidney cancer.

This chain joins TRBV7-9 and TRBJ1-1; no reliable D call. Between the trimmed V and J ends, which lost 5 bases and 3 bases, there was a span of 13 bases. CDR3 length equals 14 residues. Germline V CDR1 and CDR2: SEHNR, FQNEAQ (reference sequence). The CDR3: CASSLLAKDTEAFF. For the CDR3, the DNA is TGTGCCAGCAGCCTTTTAGCGAAGGACACTGAAGCTTTCTTT.

The chain couples TRBV7-9 to TRBJ2-2; 9 positions match TRBD1. Germline V gene data show CDR1 as SEHNR and CDR2 as FQNEAQ (reference sequence). The CDR3 totals 15 residues. J was trimmed by 1 base and V by 5 bases; bases with no gene match: 2. The CDR3 region has the DNA TGTGCCAGCAGCACGGGACAGGGGAACACCGGGGAGCTGTTTTTT. It translates to CASSTGQGNTGELFF.

This clone has only one observation. CDR3: CASSQLAGGQYF. CDR3 nucleotide sequence: TGTGCCAGCAGCCAACTAGCGGGGGGGCAGTATTTT. V gene TRBV6-1 combines with J gene TRBJ2-3; 12 nucleotides line up with TRBD2. V shed 6 bases, J shed 11 bases, and the junction held 3 bases outside the gene matches. Looked up from germline, CDR1 is MNHNS and CDR2 is SASEGT. The CDR3 runs 12 residues.

In this sample, this clone turned up once. CDR3 nucleotide sequence: TGCGCCAGTATGGCCCCTGCGTCCTACGAGCAGTACTTC. It translates to CASMAPASYEQYF. This chain uses TRBV5-1 with TRBJ2-7; no definite D call. V was shortened by 8 bases and J by 1 base, with 13 bases between the two germline ends. Germline CDR1 reads SGHRS; CDR2 reads YFSETQ. The CDR3 contains 13 residues. Together with reference TRBV5-1 and TRBJ2-7, the CDR3 gives the full variable domain: KAGVTQTPRYLIKTRGQQVTLSCSPISGHRSVSWYQQTPGQGLQFLFEYFSETQRNKGNFPGRFSGRQFSNSRSEMNVSTLELGDSALYLCASMAPASYEQYFGPGTRLTVT.

In DNA, the CDR3 is TGCGCCAGCAGCACGACTAGCGGGAACAATGAGCAGTTCTTC. Translating it yields CASSTTSGNNEQFF. V is TRBV5-1 and J is TRBJ2-1; TRBD2 agrees at 11 bases. V lost 4 bases to trimming and J lost 5 bases; unmatched junction nucleotides: 2. The CDR3 sequence is 14 residues long. Germline assignment: CDR1 SGHRS and CDR2 YFSETQ.

The chain couples TRBV19 to TRBJ1-2, with D perhaps TRBD1 (5 bases). The CDR3 is 13 residues long. The germline V and J ends were trimmed by 2 bases and 8 bases, with 12 bases remaining between them. In germline, CDR1 is LNHDA, CDR2 SQIVND (reference sequence). The CDR3, as DNA: TGTGCCAGTAGTATAAGGGGATCCGGGGGCTACACCTTC. This sequence encodes CASSIRGSGGYTF.

This sequence joins TRBV7-2 and TRBJ2-5; 8 bases line up with TRBD2. Trimming removed 4 bases from V and 5 bases from J; junction bases left unmatched: 9. Germline CDR1 is SGHTA and CDR2 is FQGNSA. The CDR3 runs 15 residues. The DNA of the CDR3 is TGTGCCAGCAGCTCCAGAAGCGGGAGTCCCGAGACCCAGTACTTC. Translating it yields CASSSRSGSPETQYF.

The chain recombines TRBV19 with TRBJ2-3; D remains ambiguous. The CDR3 runs to 16 residues. V was shortened by 3 bases and J by 2 bases, with 15 bases between the two germline ends. Germline V gene data show CDR1 as LNHDA and CDR2 as SQIVND (reference sequence). Written as DNA, the CDR3 is TGTGCCAGTAGTATTCCGTCCCTCTACCCCACAGATACGCAGTATTTT. Translating it yields CASSIPSLYPTDTQYF.

A few counts support this clone. The chain couples TRBV5-1 to TRBJ1-3; D is possibly TRBD1 (5 bases). This CDR3 is built from 17 residues. From germline, CDR1 is SGHRS and CDR2 YFSETQ. Trimming pared 6 bases from V and 2 bases from J, leaving 21 bases between. CDR3 residues: CASKKGAGDLPGNTIYF. CDR3 nucleotides: TGCGCCAGCAAAAAAGGAGCGGGGGACCTTCCTGGAAACACCATATATTTT. Full variable domain (outside the CDR3, taken from reference TRBV5-1 and TRBJ1-3): KAGVTQTPRYLIKTRGQQVTLSCSPISGHRSVSWYQQTPGQGLQFLFEYFSETQRNKGNFPGRFSGRQFSNSRSEMNVSTLELGDSALYLCASKKGAGDLPGNTIYFGEGSWLTVV.

This CDR3 is CASSFGSADTQYF. CDR3 bases: TGTGCCAGCAGCTTTGGGAGTGCAGATACGCAGTATTTT. The genes are TRBV7-9 and TRBJ2-3, with a possible D match to TRBD2 (5 bases). V lost 3 bases to trimming and J lost 4 bases, with 8 bases between them. This CDR3 is built from 13 residues. Germline V lookup: CDR1 SEHNR, CDR2 FQNEAQ (reference sequence).

The gene calls are TRBV7-6 and TRBJ2-3; 14 nucleotides line up with TRBD2. V trimming: 1 base; J trimming: 5 bases; junction bases outside the gene matches: 11. Germline assignment: CDR1 SGHVS and CDR2 FNYEAQ. The CDR3 loop spans 19 amino acids. The CDR3: CASSLGDGGLAGAVDTQYF. The CDR3 DNA sequence: TGTGCCAGCAGCTTAGGGGACGGGGGACTAGCGGGAGCAGTAGATACGCAGTATTTT.

This rearrangement joins TRBV19 to TRBJ2-5; tentatively, D is TRBD1 or TRBD2 (5 bases each). V lost 5 bases and J lost 7, with 14 bases in between. The CDR3 covers 13 residues. Germline lookup yields CDR1 LNHDA and CDR2 SQIVND (reference sequence). The CDR3 loop reads CASSPGAPGTQYF. The CDR3 nucleotides are TGTGCCAGTAGTCCCGGGGCCCCGGGGACCCAGTACTTC.

CDR3 protein: CASSLEGVNTEAFF. CDR3 bases: TGTGCCAGCAGCTTAGAGGGGGTGAACACTGAAGCTTTCTTT. This chain connects TRBV7-8 to TRBJ1-1; D is possibly TRBD1 (6 bases). Trimming pared 1 base from V and 0 bases from J, leaving 6 bases between. The length of the CDR3 is 14 residues. Germline V gene sequence: CDR1 SGHVS, CDR2 FQNEAQ. The full variable domain, rest sourced from reference TRBV7-8 and TRBJ1-1, is GAGVSQSPRYKVAKRGQDVALRCDPISGHVSLFWYQQALGQGPEFLTYFQNEAQLDKSGLPSDRFFAERPEGSVSTLKIQRTQQEDSAVYLCASSLEGVNTEAFFGQGTRLTVV.

The rearrangement joins TRBV27 to TRBJ2-7; tentative D call: TRBD2 (5 bases). The CDR3 totals 16 residues. Trimming removed 3 bases from V and 6 bases from J, with 21 bases in between. Looked up from germline, CDR1 is MNHEY and CDR2 is SMNVEV (reference sequence). The CDR3 region is CASSLISSRRIGEQYF. CDR3 nucleotide sequence: TGTGCCAGCAGTTTGATTTCTAGCCGGAGGATTGGCGAGCAGTACTTC.

The chain is built from TRBV7-6 and TRBJ1-1, with D unresolved. The germline V gene has CDR1 SGHVS and CDR2 FNYEAQ. This CDR3 spans 14 amino acids. V lost 0 bases and J lost 3, with 8 bases in between. The CDR3 DNA reads TGTGCCAGCAGCTTAGCAGGGTTGGACACTGAAGCTTTCTTT. Translated: CASSLAGLDTEAFF. The variable domain in full, completed from reference TRBV7-6 and TRBJ1-1, reads GAGVSQSPRYKVTKRGQDVALRCDPISGHVSLYWYRQALGQGPEFLTYFNYEAQQDKSGLPNDRFSAERPEGSISTLTIQRTEQRDSAMYRCASSLAGLDTEAFFGQGTRLTVV.

The rearrangement links TRBV6-5 to TRBJ2-1; D is ambiguous. V shed 2 bases and J shed 7 bases, with 9 bases lying between them. CDR3 length: 13 amino acids. Germline V CDR1 and CDR2: MNHEY, SVGAGI. Here the CDR3 reads CASSYEWWNEQFF. The DNA for the CDR3 is TGTGCCAGCAGTTACGAATGGTGGAATGAGCAGTTCTTC.

The genes are TRBV30 and TRBJ1-6; D is possibly TRBD1 (5 bases). Trimming removed 3 bases at V and 14 bases at J, with 17 bases between. The CDR3 is 13 residues long. The germline gives CDR1 GTSNPN, CDR2 SVGIG (reference sequence). The CDR3, as DNA: TGTGCCTGGAGCCGTGACACTCCGGGGGCCCTCCACTTT. Encoded protein: CAWSRDTPGALHF. The variable domain in full, with the rest retrieved from reference TRBV30 and TRBJ1-6, is SQTIHQWPATLVQPVGSPLSLECTVEGTSNPNLYWYRQAAGRGLQLLFYSVGIGQISSEVPQNLSASRPQDRQFILSSKKLLLSDSGFYLCAWSRDTPGALHFGNGTRLTVT.

The rearrangement uses TRBV19 and TRBJ2-3, with D uncertain. V lost 4 bases and J 1 base, leaving 12 bases between the germline ends. The CDR3 extends over 15 amino acids. CDR1 and CDR2 from the germline V gene are LNHDA and SQIVND (reference sequence). CDR3 region: CASSTLVIGTDTQYF. CDR3 sequence (DNA): TGTGCCAGTAGTACCTTAGTAATCGGCACAGATACGCAGTATTTT.

The V and J genes are TRBV11-2 and TRBJ2-2; tentative D call: TRBD1 (5 bases). Germline V gives CDR1 SGHAT, CDR2 FQNNGV. The CDR3 is 14 amino acids. Trimming stripped 6 bases from V and 1 base from J, with 9 bases between. The CDR3 is CASSQQVNTGELFF. The CDR3 region has the DNA TGTGCCAGCAGTCAACAGGTGAACACCGGGGAGCTGTTTTTT.

The chain employs TRBV27 and TRBJ2-1, with a weak D call TRBD2 (5 bases). The CDR3 length is 16 residues. In germline, CDR1 is MNHEY, CDR2 SMNVEV (reference sequence). Trimming cost V 2 bases and J 5 bases, with 16 bases left between them. In DNA, the CDR3 is TGTGCCAGCAGTTTAGTTGGTGGTGGGAGCCACAATGAGCAGTTCTTC. The encoded protein is CASSLVGGGSHNEQFF.

This chain links TRBV5-6 with TRBJ2-7; D unclear. Germline V lookup: CDR1 SGHDT, CDR2 YYEEEE. The CDR3 contains 14 residues. Trimming cost V 4 bases and J 4 bases, with 15 bases left between them. This chain's CDR3 is CASSPRFGPYEQYF. The CDR3 nucleotides read TGTGCCAGCAGCCCCCGGTTCGGACCGTACGAGCAGTACTTC. Full variable domain (rest looked up from reference TRBV5-6 and TRBJ2-7): DAGVTQSPTHLIKTRGQQVTLRCSPKSGHDTVSWYQQALGQGPQFIFQYYEEEERQRGNFPDRFSGHQFPNYSSELNVNALLLGDSALYLCASSPRFGPYEQYFGPGTRLTVT.

The J gene is TRBJ2-1, the V gene TRBV6-1; D could derive from TRBD1 or TRBD2 (5 bases each). CDR3 length: 15 amino acids. The germline V and J ends were trimmed by 4 bases and 1 base, with 11 bases remaining between them. Looked up from germline, CDR1 is MNHNS and CDR2 is SASEGT. This chain's CDR3 is CASSVTAASYNEQFF. CDR3 bases: TGTGCCAGCAGTGTGACAGCGGCTTCCTACAATGAGCAGTTCTTC.

V is TRBV7-2 and J is TRBJ2-7, with TRBD1 as a possible D gene (6 bases). The germline CDR1 and CDR2 sequences are SGHTA and FQGNSA. Trimming left V 5 bases short and J 0 bases short, with 11 bases between. The CDR3 sequence is 14 residues long. The CDR3, as DNA: TGTGCCAGCAGCACTAGACAGGACTCCTACGAGCAGTACTTC. Protein product: CASSTRQDSYEQYF.

This rearrangement joins TRBV7-6 to TRBJ2-6; D unclear. CDR3 length equals 16 residues. CDR1 and CDR2 from the germline V gene are SGHVS and FNYEAQ. With 5 bases removed from V and 4 bases from J, the gap between germline ends came to 15 bases. CDR3: CASSPHPGAGANVLTF. The CDR3 DNA follows: TGTGCCAGCAGCCCCCACCCTGGAGCAGGGGCCAACGTCCTGACTTTC.